The rows below give T cell receptor beta chains drawn from one sample of a study of blood T cells in healthy people across ages. MiXCR was run by TCRdb on the 5' RACE reads, yielding one entry per CDR3 protein. The sample records hundreds of thousands of distinct CDR3 sequences, under 55% being singletons. Sample: blood. These receptors were collected from a man aged 60 to 75 in good health. Both conserved end residues are trimmed from each CDR3. Each record gives: CDR3 protein, V gene, J gene.

CDR3aa: ASSLASRGRRETQY
v_gene: TRBV11-3
j_gene: TRBJ2-5

CDR3aa: ASGKLAGVETQY
v_gene: TRBV4-1
j_gene: TRBJ2-5

CDR3aa: ASSLRGRWYTEAF
v_gene: TRBV27
j_gene: TRBJ1-1

CDR3aa: ASSPGGVVHEQY
v_gene: TRBV7-2
j_gene: TRBJ2-7

CDR3aa: ASSRGLAGGRTDTQY
v_gene: TRBV4-1
j_gene: TRBJ2-3

CDR3aa: SARETGSGNQPQH
v_gene: TRBV20-1
j_gene: TRBJ1-5

CDR3aa: ASSLEPDRPSSYEQY
v_gene: TRBV7-6
j_gene: TRBJ2-7

CDR3aa: ASSLASAANT
v_gene: TRBV7-2
j_gene: TRBJ1-2

CDR3aa: ATESGGSRTEAF
v_gene: TRBV19
j_gene: TRBJ1-1

CDR3aa: ASSFARAQVGEKLF
v_gene: TRBV12-3/TRBV12-4
j_gene: TRBJ1-4

CDR3aa: ASSLGLGDTQY
v_gene: TRBV7-9
j_gene: TRBJ2-3

CDR3aa: SGHTGGWDTQY
v_gene: TRBV29-1
j_gene: TRBJ2-3

CDR3aa: ASRKPRGTGELF
v_gene: TRBV5-5
j_gene: TRBJ2-2

CDR3aa: ASSPRGQERETQY
v_gene: TRBV28
j_gene: TRBJ2-5

CDR3aa: ASSLRLGTGTTSYEQY
v_gene: TRBV7-9
j_gene: TRBJ2-7

CDR3aa: ASSQQGQGRGETQY
v_gene: TRBV7-2
j_gene: TRBJ2-5

CDR3aa: ASSQSRGQSGYT
v_gene: TRBV7-2
j_gene: TRBJ1-2

CDR3aa: ASNPQGAANTEAF
v_gene: TRBV5-1
j_gene: TRBJ1-1

CDR3aa: SARPGGAEPQH
v_gene: TRBV20-1
j_gene: TRBJ1-5

CDR3aa: ASSPAAGGPYEQY
v_gene: TRBV4-3
j_gene: TRBJ2-7

CDR3aa: ASSFGSTNGKNIQY
v_gene: TRBV7-9
j_gene: TRBJ2-4

CDR3aa: ASSFGTGYYEQY
v_gene: TRBV7-9
j_gene: TRBJ2-7

CDR3aa: ASRAGALDTSSYEQY
v_gene: TRBV6-6
j_gene: TRBJ2-7

CDR3aa: ASSGGQPLQETQY
v_gene: TRBV12-3/TRBV12-4
j_gene: TRBJ2-5

CDR3aa: ASSVVGVGEQY
v_gene: TRBV9
j_gene: TRBJ2-5

CDR3aa: ASRGLGFGNEQF
v_gene: TRBV5-1
j_gene: TRBJ2-1

CDR3aa: AGSQDSAGSTDTQY
v_gene: TRBV3-1
j_gene: TRBJ2-3

CDR3aa: SARDRNGLEQY
v_gene: TRBV20-1
j_gene: TRBJ2-7